The 6 T cell receptor beta chains listed next were all sequenced from one sample in a study of T cell responses to AZD1222 COVID-19 vaccine. Produced via immunoSEQ multiplex PCR; TCRdb's table is partial and in-frame only. The repertoire holds roughly 150,000 clones, with approximately 88% as singletons. Sequenced material: peripheral blood, taken on day 0 of AZD1222 vaccination. These receptors were collected from an adult in good health.

This clone was seen a handful of times. V is TRBV5-4 and J is TRBJ2-2, with 9 bases that match TRBD2. The CDR3 spans 16 residues. Trimming took 4 bases from V and 1 from J; bases not matched to a gene: 5. The germline CDR1 and CDR2 sequences are SGHNT and YYREEE (reference sequence). This chain's CDR3 is CASSRTSVLNTGELFF. CDR3 nucleotides: TGTGCCAGCAGCCGGACTAGCGTCCTGAACACCGGGGAGCTGTTTTTT. Full variable domain (outside the CDR3, taken from reference TRBV5-4 and TRBJ2-2): ETGVTQSPTHLIKTRGQQVTLRCSSQSGHNTVSWYQQALGQGPQFIFQYYREEENGRGNFPPRFSGLQFPNYSSELNVNALELDDSALYLCASSRTSVLNTGELFFGEGSRLTVL.

V gene TRBV4-3 combines with J gene TRBJ2-7, with 8 bases lining up with TRBD2. After removal of 1 base from V and 2 bases from J, the junction contained 7 bases not matched to a gene. There are 16 residues in the CDR3. Germline CDR1 is LGHNA and CDR2 is YSLEER. CDR3 sequence reads: CASSQGSSGNPYEQYF. In nucleotides, the CDR3 is TGCGCCAGCAGCCAAGGTAGTAGCGGGAACCCCTACGAGCAGTACTTC.

The chain uses TRBV5-1 and TRBJ2-7, with D hard to call. Trimming took off 6 bases at V and 6 bases at J, with 10 bases between the two ends. The V gene's germline CDR1 is SGHRS and CDR2 YFSETQ. The length of the CDR3 is 11 residues. The CDR3 region is CASKTATEQYF. Here the CDR3 DNA reads TGCGCCAGCAAAACCGCCACCGAGCAGTACTTC.

This rearrangement joins TRBV13 to TRBJ1-1; 9 bases are shared with TRBD1. CDR1 is PRHDT, CDR2 FYEKMQ, per germline (reference sequence). This CDR3 contains 15 residues. Trimming cost V 0 bases and J 4 bases; bases outside gene matches: 3. CDR3 protein: CASSLGGTGSTEAFF. The CDR3 DNA sequence: TGTGCCAGCAGCTTAGGCGGGACAGGGTCCACTGAAGCTTTCTTT.

The chain has TRBV6-5 and TRBJ1-5; unclear D gene. Germline V gene sequence: CDR1 MNHEY, CDR2 SVGAGI. V shed 0 bases and J shed 2 bases, with 8 bases lying between them. CDR3 length: 15 amino acids. CDR3 in DNA: TGTGCCAGCAGTTACTCTGGCGCACGCAATCAGCCCCAGCATTTT. Translated, it gives CASSYSGARNQPQHF.

The rearrangement links TRBV9 to TRBJ2-2; 7 nucleotides match TRBD1. Per germline, CDR1 SGDLS and CDR2 YYNGEE. The CDR3 has 13 amino acids. After removal of 3 bases from V and 6 bases from J, the junction contained 2 bases not matched to a gene. CDR3 DNA sequence: TGTGCCAGCAGCGGACAGGGCGCCGGGGAGCTGTTTTTT. Translated: CASSGQGAGELFF.